The 13 T cell receptor beta chains below were found in one sample sequenced in a study of post-analysis software for immune sequencing data (dated by TCRdb to the mid-2010s). The paper as a whole reports these results and caveats: Patients showed significantly higher frequencies than controls for roughly five TRBV segments, among them TRBV5-6, TRBV5-1 and TRBV20-1.

These TCRs are of unknown antigen specificity. Libraries were constructed by PCR. Instrument used: Illumina HiSeq 2500. Unique molecular identifiers were incorporated into TCR beta cDNA libraries to reduce PCR and sequencing biases. The raw public data were reprocessed by TCRdb itself: fastp quality trimming at Q25, MiXCR clonotype calling, in-frame beta chains only. Rows with a matching CDR3 protein are joined into one entry that keeps the most common DNA and genes. This sample comprises 350,000 to 500,000 distinct CDR3 sequences, 30% to 40% of them detected only once. 6% to 9% of the sample lies in the top ten. Sequences were obtained from blood. The receptors here all came from a girl aged 2 to 10 with multiple sclerosis.

The chain couples TRBV7-3 to TRBJ2-3; TRBD1 matches 7 bases. Germline-derived CDR1 and CDR2 are SGHTA and FQGTGA. The CDR3 extends over 15 amino acids. The V segment lost 4 bases and the J segment 7 bases; nucleotides outside the gene matches: 11. CDR3 sequence (DNA): TGTGCCAGCAGCTCCGAGACAGGGTGGATGAATACGCAGTATTTT. Its translation is CASSSETGWMNTQYF.

The gene calls are TRBV7-2 and TRBJ2-5; TRBD2 matches at 11 bases. Germline trimming cut 2 bases from V and 4 bases from J; bases unmatched to any gene: 3. The CDR3 is 15 residues long. Germline values: CDR1 SGHTA, CDR2 FQGNSA. This CDR3 reads CASSLTSGRPETQYF. CDR3 DNA sequence: TGTGCCAGCAGCTTAACTAGCGGGAGACCAGAGACCCAGTACTTC. Combining the CDR3 with reference TRBV7-2 and TRBJ2-5 gives the whole variable domain GAGVSQSPSNKVTEKGKDVELRCDPISGHTALYWYRQSLGQGLEFLIYFQGNSAPDKSGLPSDRFSAERTGGSVSTLTIQRTQQEDSAVYLCASSLTSGRPETQYFGPGTRLLVL.

The sample holds a few counts of this clonotype. The chain joins TRBV7-2 to TRBJ2-3; 10 bases agree with TRBD2. The trim removed 1 base at V and 4 bases at J, leaving 8 bases unmatched. This CDR3 is 17 amino acids long. The V gene's germline CDR1 is SGHTA and CDR2 FQGNSA. This chain's CDR3 is CASSLVLTSGDPDTQYF. CDR3 nucleotides: TGTGCCAGCAGCTTAGTGTTAACTAGCGGGGACCCAGATACGCAGTATTTT. The variable domain in full, completed from reference TRBV7-2 and TRBJ2-3, reads GAGVSQSPSNKVTEKGKDVELRCDPISGHTALYWYRQSLGQGLEFLIYFQGNSAPDKSGLPSDRFSAERTGGSVSTLTIQRTQQEDSAVYLCASSLVLTSGDPDTQYFGPGTRLTVL.

This clonotype was counted between two and nine times. This chain connects TRBV5-1 to TRBJ1-5; 8 bases are shared with TRBD1. Germline lookup yields CDR1 SGHRS and CDR2 YFSETQ. V was clipped by 4 bases and J by 6 bases; unmatched bases: 9. The CDR3 spans 15 residues. The CDR3 coding sequence is TGCGCCAGCAGCGCCCGCTACAGGGGGGGTCAGCCCCAGCATTTT. It encodes CASSARYRGGQPQHF.

With regard to this clonotype: A much larger clonotype is one base distant, so this may be a read error. The DNA for the CDR3 is TGTGCCGGCAGCTTGGGAAGATTGGCGGGCGGCGTTTTAGATACGCAGTATTTT. Encoded protein: CAGSLGRLAGGVLDTQYF. The chain couples TRBV7-6 to TRBJ2-3, with D maybe TRBD2 (5 bases). Germline CDR1 is SGHVS and CDR2 is FNYEAQ. This CDR3 has 18 residues.

There are a few counts of this clonotype. CDR3 region: CSVEHGDYGYTF. Here the CDR3 DNA reads TGCAGTGTGGAGCACGGTGACTATGGCTACACCTTC. The chain is built from TRBV20-1 and TRBJ1-2; unclear D gene. Germline V gene sequence: CDR1 DFQATT, CDR2 SNEGSKA (reference sequence). Trimming pared 7 bases from V and 3 bases from J, leaving 12 bases between. The CDR3 has 12 residues.

Notes on this clonotype: Sequence at one end of the junction differs from germline and may be a read error. The J gene is TRBJ2-1, the V gene TRBV5-6, with 12 bases that match TRBD2. Germline V gives CDR1 SGHDT, CDR2 YYEEEE. This CDR3 has 16 residues. The CDR3: CAGSPETSGRYNEQFF. The CDR3 DNA is TGTGCCGGCAGCCCCGAGACTAGCGGGAGATACAATGAGCAGTTCTTC.

This rearrangement joins TRBV6-5 to TRBJ1-2; 7 bases match TRBD1. This CDR3 is 19 amino acids long. The V gene end was trimmed by 0 bases and the J gene end by 4 bases; junction bases not matched to a gene: 17. Germline CDR1 MNHEY, CDR2 SVGAGI. This chain's CDR3 is CASSYSAGQTETTRYGYTF. CDR3 nucleotide sequence: TGTGCCAGCAGTTACTCGGCGGGACAGACAGAAACCACACGCTATGGCTACACCTTC.

The rearrangement joins TRBV4-2 to TRBJ2-1; 13 positions agree with TRBD2. CDR1 LGHNA and CDR2 YNFKEQ come from the germline V gene. The trim removed 8 bases at V and 9 bases at J, leaving 7 bases unmatched. This CDR3 has 14 amino acids. The CDR3 DNA is TGTGCCAGCTCCGGGACTAGCGGGACTATTGAGCAGTTCTTC. Its protein is CASSGTSGTIEQFF.

This clonotype was counted only a few times. J is TRBJ1-4 and V is TRBV6-5; D gene ambiguous. The germline gives CDR1 MNHEY, CDR2 SVGAGI. The CDR3 contains 15 residues. With 4 bases removed from V and 0 bases from J, the gap between germline ends came to 9 bases. The CDR3 sequence is CASSSHSPTNEKLFF. The CDR3, as DNA: TGTGCCAGCAGTTCACACAGTCCAACTAATGAAAAACTGTTTTTT.

The chain has TRBV6-1 and TRBJ2-5; 7 bases match TRBD1. J was trimmed by 4 bases and V by 2 bases; bases with no gene match: 7. From germline, CDR1 is MNHNS and CDR2 SASEGT. CDR3 length: 15 amino acids. This CDR3 reads CASSETRTGVETQYF. Written as DNA, the CDR3 is TGTGCCAGCAGTGAAACGAGGACAGGAGTAGAGACCCAGTACTTC.

This clonotype has a handful of counts. The chain has TRBV2 and TRBJ2-1, with D possibly being TRBD1 (5 bases). The CDR3 has 13 residues. Trimming took off 7 bases at V and 8 bases at J, with 15 bases between the two ends. Germline V gene sequence: CDR1 SNHLY, CDR2 FYNNEI. CDR3 in amino acids: CASTQPLGDEQFF. The CDR3 coding sequence is TGTGCCAGCACTCAACCCCTAGGGGATGAGCAGTTCTTC. The full variable domain, in which reference TRBV2 and TRBJ2-1 provide the parts outside the CDR3, is EPEVTQTPSHQVTQMGQEVILRCVPISNHLYFYWYRQILGQKVEFLVSFYNNEISEKSEIFDDQFSVERPDGSNFTLKIRSTKLEDSAMYFCASTQPLGDEQFFGPGTRLTVL.

Only a few counts were recorded for this clonotype. J is TRBJ2-3 and V is TRBV3-1; D gene ambiguous. CDR3 length: 16 residues. V shed 1 base and J shed 2 bases, with 13 bases lying between them. CDR1 and CDR2 (germline): LGHDT, YNNKEL (reference sequence). CDR3 residues: CASSQVSIGSTDTQYF. Here the CDR3 DNA reads TGTGCCAGCAGCCAAGTTTCCATAGGGTCCACAGATACGCAGTATTTT.